These 8 T cell receptor beta chains were all obtained from the same sample, sequenced in a study of regulatory T cells in long-lasting Graves disease. HTBI primers from iRepertoire and Arm-PCR of CDR3 regions yielded the TCR beta libraries. TCRdb itself ran the multiplex PCR reads through MiXCR, one entry per CDR3 protein. The sample includes about 310,000 distinct CDR3 sequences, around 21% seen only once; the top ten take 56%. Time point defined: persistent/refractory GD, antithyroid drugs over 5 years with positive TRAb. PBMC RNA was the source of the TCR library. The sample was peripheral blood mononuclear cells (PBMCs), taken when the disease was refractory, from a patient treated with antithyroid drugs. The source of these receptors is a female donor with Graves disease.

In its sample, this clonotype was seen many times. The chain recombines TRBV2 with TRBJ1-6; D not resolved. Germline-derived CDR1 and CDR2 are SNHLY and FYNNEI. Trimming removed 6 bases at V and 0 bases at J, with 15 bases between. The CDR3 loop spans 17 amino acids. DNA for the CDR3: TGTGCCAGCAGCCCGTGGGTACCAAGCTCCTATAATTCACCCCTCCACTTT. Translated: CASSPWVPSSYNSPLHF.

The chain uses TRBV7-9 and TRBJ2-2; 10 bases match TRBD2. Per germline, CDR1 SEHNR and CDR2 FQNEAQ (reference sequence). The length of the CDR3 is 16 residues. Losses at the gene ends were 5 bases for V and 6 bases for J; bases not matched to a gene: 9. The CDR3 DNA reads TGTGCCAGCAGCCTCCATAGCGGGAGGCGGGCCGGGGAGCTGTTTTTT. It translates to CASSLHSGRRAGELFF.

This clonotype occurred many times. The chain carries TRBV6-1 and TRBJ2-7; TRBD2 aligns across 7 bases. Germline V gives CDR1 MNHNS, CDR2 SASEGT. This CDR3 is built from 16 residues. The junction had 8 bases not matched to a gene; V was cut back by 3 bases and J by 0 bases. The CDR3, as DNA: TGTGCCAGCAGTGATTCGGGAGGTCCAACCTCCTACGAGCAGTACTTC. Translating gives CASSDSGGPTSYEQYF.

This clonotype has a count of ten or more. The chain joins TRBV18 to TRBJ2-7, with D possibly matching TRBD1 (6 bases). The CDR3 runs 16 residues. With 3 bases removed from V and 5 bases from J, the gap between germline ends came to 20 bases. Germline CDR1 KGHSH, CDR2 LQKENI. The CDR3 sequence: CASSPTSVVGGDEQYF. DNA for the CDR3: TGTGCCAGCTCACCCACTTCGGTGGTAGGGGGAGACGAGCAGTACTTC.

Worth noting for this clonotype: This sequence may be a read error, since a much larger clone differs from it by one base. The limits of the CDR3 on the DNA are not certain, so only TCRdb's listed CDR3 is given. This chain connects TRBV29-1 to TRBJ2-5. The CDR3 is 11 amino acids long, termini counted. From germline, CDR1 is SQVTM and CDR2 ANQGSEA. The CDR3 sequence is CSYDCQETQYF.

The sample holds many counts of this clonotype. This rearrangement joins TRBV12-3 or TRBV12-4 to TRBJ2-7; D ambiguous. The V gene lost 6 bases and the J gene lost 4 bases, with 16 bases spanning the gap. The CDR3 is 14 amino acids. The CDR3 nucleotides are TGTGCCAGCAGCCTCGGAATGAACGAATACGAGCAGTACTTC. It codes for CASSLGMNEYEQYF.

V usage is TRBV4-3 and J usage is TRBJ2-1; no clear D gene. Germline-derived CDR1 and CDR2 are LGHNA and YSLEER. The CDR3 extends over 15 amino acids. V was cut by 1 base and J by 3 bases, with 10 bases left in between. The CDR3 sequence is CASSQVNEVYNEQFF. DNA of the CDR3: TGCGCCAGCAGCCAAGTAAATGAGGTCTACAATGAGCAGTTCTTC.

This clonotype was seen more than once but under ten times. The chain recombines TRBV6-1 with TRBJ2-2; a possible D gene is TRBD1 (5 bases). Germline V CDR1 and CDR2: MNHNS, SASEGT. V was pared by 10 bases and J by 6 bases, with 15 bases between. The CDR3 covers 13 residues. CDR3 bases: TGTGCCACCTCTCTGCAGGGTGCCGGGGAGCTGTTTTTT. Encoded protein: CATSLQGAGELFF.